One sample yielded the 14 T cell receptor beta chains listed below, sequenced in a study of shared clonotypes between healthy human individuals. TCRdb's copy holds only in-frame clones and misses some; the assay was immunoSEQ multiplex PCR. The sample comprises 1.6 million or so clones, roughly 97% of which are singletons, and roughly 1.2% rests with the top ten. Sequences were obtained from naive CD4+ T cells sorted from blood. The subset: CD45RA+ positively selected. These receptors came from a young man in good health.

This sequence joins TRBV18 and TRBJ2-7, with 9 bases matching TRBD1. CDR1 is KGHSH, CDR2 LQKENI, per germline. Trimming cost V 3 bases and J 2 bases; bases outside gene matches: 2. The CDR3 spans 14 residues. CDR3 DNA sequence: TGTGCCAGCTCACCGCGGGACAGGGCCTACGAGCAGTACTTC. Amino acid sequence: CASSPRDRAYEQYF.

CDR3 DNA sequence: TGTGCCAGCAGCCCCACCTTTGGACCGGGACAGGTTGGCGGCTACACCTTC. Its translation is CASSPTFGPGQVGGYTF. The chain links TRBV9 to TRBJ1-2; 8 bases are a match to TRBD1. After removal of 4 bases from V and 8 bases from J, the junction contained 19 bases not matched to a gene. Germline-derived CDR1 and CDR2 are SGDLS and YYNGEE. This CDR3 comprises 17 residues.

The rearrangement uses TRBV4-3 and TRBJ2-2; 11 nucleotides align to TRBD2. The CDR3 spans 16 residues. Germline CDR1 and CDR2: LGHNA and YSLEER. The trim removed 2 bases at V and 7 bases at J, leaving 6 bases unmatched. The DNA of the CDR3 is TGCGCCAGCAGCCAATCTAGCGGGAGGCTTCACGGGGAGCTGTTTTTT. As protein: CASSQSSGRLHGELFF.

The V and J genes are TRBV19 and TRBJ1-5, with 8 bases fitting TRBD1. Germline CDR1 reads LNHDA; CDR2 reads SQIVND (reference sequence). After removal of 5 bases from V and 7 bases from J, the junction contained 4 bases not matched to a gene. The length of the CDR3 is 13 residues. CDR3 protein: CASSLDRAQPQHF. The CDR3, as DNA: TGTGCCAGTAGTTTGGACAGGGCGCAGCCCCAGCATTTT.

The V and J genes are TRBV18 and TRBJ2-5, with 9 nucleotides matching TRBD2. Germline trimming cut 3 bases from V and 5 bases from J; bases unmatched to any gene: 10. The length of the CDR3 is 16 residues. Looked up from germline, CDR1 is KGHSH and CDR2 is LQKENI. CDR3 bases: TGTGCCAGCTCACCTTCCCGGACTAGCGTTTCGGAGACCCAGTACTTC. Translated, it gives CASSPSRTSVSETQYF.

The J gene is TRBJ2-1, the V gene TRBV6-1, with 8 bases that match TRBD1. V shed 4 bases, J shed 4 bases, and the junction held 15 bases outside the gene matches. This CDR3 spans 18 amino acids. Germline values: CDR1 MNHNS, CDR2 SASEGT. Here the CDR3 DNA reads TGTGCCAGCAGTGGGCGACAGGGGCGGGCCCGGCTTTACAATGAGCAGTTCTTC. It translates to CASSGRQGRARLYNEQFF.

The chain joins TRBV7-2 to TRBJ2-5; 7 bases fit TRBD1. V dropped 6 bases and J dropped 2; count of bases not matched to a gene: 3. The CDR3 spans 13 residues. Looked up from germline, CDR1 is SGHTA and CDR2 is FQGNSA. This chain's CDR3 is CASRETGQETQYF. Written as DNA, the CDR3 is TGTGCCAGCAGAGAGACAGGGCAAGAGACCCAGTACTTC.

The chain links TRBV11-2 to TRBJ2-1; 11 nucleotides align to TRBD1. The CDR3 has 13 residues. Germline V gene sequence: CDR1 SGHAT, CDR2 FQNNGV. Trimming took 8 bases from V and 4 from J; bases not matched to a gene: 1. DNA of the CDR3: TGTGCCAGCCGGGACAGGGGGTACAATGAGCAGTTCTTC. Translating gives CASRDRGYNEQFF.

The chain recombines TRBV27 with TRBJ1-1; D is uncertain. V lost 8 bases, J lost 8 bases, and 15 bases lay in between. The CDR3 length is 12 residues. From germline, CDR1 is MNHEY and CDR2 SMNVEV (reference sequence). CDR3 DNA: TGTGCCAGCTATAGACCCAACGGGGAAGCTTTCTTT. Its protein product is CASYRPNGEAFF.

Comments on this clone: The sample holds other DNA sequences that translate to the same CDR3. The V gene is TRBV18, the J gene TRBJ2-1, with no clear D. Germline V gives CDR1 KGHSH, CDR2 LQKENI. V was pared by 3 bases and J by 2 bases, with 8 bases between. The CDR3 has 14 amino acids. DNA for the CDR3: TGTGCCAGCTCACCCCCGTCTACCTACAATGAGCAGTTCTTC. It is translated as CASSPPSTYNEQFF.

As concerns this clone: This sample includes further DNA sequences coding for the same CDR3. The genes are TRBV19 and TRBJ2-5, with D perhaps matching TRBD1 (6 bases). The V gene lost 6 bases and the J gene lost 4 bases, with 9 bases spanning the gap. The germline CDR1 and CDR2 sequences are LNHDA and SQIVND (reference sequence). The CDR3 is 12 amino acids. In nucleotides, the CDR3 is TGTGCCAGTAGACAGGGTCGAGAGACCCAGTACTTC. Translation: CASRQGRETQYF.

This chain joins TRBV5-1 and TRBJ2-7; 12 nucleotides match TRBD2. Germline trimming cut 4 bases from V and 0 bases from J; bases unmatched to any gene: 14. Germline values: CDR1 SGHRS, CDR2 YFSETQ. This CDR3 is 19 amino acids long. For the CDR3, the DNA is TGCGCCAGCAGCGAACTAGCGGGAGGAGGTTCTGCCGCCTCCTACGAGCAGTACTTC. It codes for CASSELAGGGSAASYEQYF.

The chain joins TRBV5-1 to TRBJ2-1; D is undetermined. This CDR3 has 16 amino acids. The V end was cut by 2 bases, the J end by 5 bases, with 17 bases between. From germline, CDR1 is SGHRS and CDR2 YFSETQ. The CDR3 bases are TGCGCCAGCAGCTTATTTACCCCCTCTGTAGACAATGAGCAGTTCTTC. Translation gives CASSLFTPSVDNEQFF.

The sample holds one count of this clone. This chain uses TRBV28 with TRBJ2-5, with a possible D match to TRBD1 (5 bases). The V gene lost 5 bases and the J gene lost 7 bases, with 20 bases spanning the gap. The CDR3 consists of 15 residues. Germline loops: CDR1 MDHEN, CDR2 SYDVKM. CDR3: CASSPQAGLVRTQYF. The CDR3 region has the DNA TGTGCCAGCAGTCCCCAAGCAGGGCTCGTCCGGACCCAGTACTTC.